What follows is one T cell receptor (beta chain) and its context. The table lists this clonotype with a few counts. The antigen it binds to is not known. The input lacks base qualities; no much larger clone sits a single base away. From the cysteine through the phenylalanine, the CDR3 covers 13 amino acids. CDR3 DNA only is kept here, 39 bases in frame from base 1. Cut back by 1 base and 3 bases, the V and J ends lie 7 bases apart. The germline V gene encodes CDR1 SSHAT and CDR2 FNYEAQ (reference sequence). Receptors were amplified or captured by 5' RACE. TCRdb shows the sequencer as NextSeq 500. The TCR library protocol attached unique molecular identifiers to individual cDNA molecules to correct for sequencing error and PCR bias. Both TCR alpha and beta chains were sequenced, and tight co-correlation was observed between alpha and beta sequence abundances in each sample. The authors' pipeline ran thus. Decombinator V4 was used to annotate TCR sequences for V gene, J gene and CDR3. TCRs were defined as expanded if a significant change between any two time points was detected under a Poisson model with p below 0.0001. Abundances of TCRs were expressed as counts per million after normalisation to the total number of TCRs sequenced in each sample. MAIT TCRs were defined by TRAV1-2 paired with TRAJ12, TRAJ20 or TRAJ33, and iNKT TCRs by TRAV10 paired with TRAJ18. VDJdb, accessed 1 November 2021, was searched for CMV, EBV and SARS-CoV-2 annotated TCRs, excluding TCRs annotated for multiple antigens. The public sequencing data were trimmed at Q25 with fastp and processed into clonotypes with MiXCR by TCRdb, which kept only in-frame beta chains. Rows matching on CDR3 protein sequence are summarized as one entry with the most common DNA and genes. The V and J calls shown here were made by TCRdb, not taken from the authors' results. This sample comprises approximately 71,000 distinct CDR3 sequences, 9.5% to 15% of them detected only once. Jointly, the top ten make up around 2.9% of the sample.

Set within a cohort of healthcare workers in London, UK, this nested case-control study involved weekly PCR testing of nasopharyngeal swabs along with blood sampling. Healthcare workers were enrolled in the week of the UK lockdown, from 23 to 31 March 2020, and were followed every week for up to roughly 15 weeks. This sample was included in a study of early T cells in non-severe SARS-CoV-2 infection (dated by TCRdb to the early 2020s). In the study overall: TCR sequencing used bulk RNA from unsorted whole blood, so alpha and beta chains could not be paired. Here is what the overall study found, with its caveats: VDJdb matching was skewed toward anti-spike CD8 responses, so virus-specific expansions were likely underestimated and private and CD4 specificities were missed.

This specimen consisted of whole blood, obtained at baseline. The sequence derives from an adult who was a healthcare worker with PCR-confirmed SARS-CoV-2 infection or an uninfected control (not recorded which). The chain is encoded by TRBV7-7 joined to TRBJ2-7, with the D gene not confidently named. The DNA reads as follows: TGTGCCAGCAGCTTAGATCGCAGCTACGAGCAGTACTTC. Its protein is CASSLDRSYEQYF.